This TCR beta chain comes out of a study of OX40 agonist ivuxolimab in advanced cancers. Study-wide results and limits: Undetermined was the antigen specificity of the expanded peripheral T cells. Among T cells, CD8+ cells averaged more expanded clones than CD4+ cells. Certain nonresponding patients likewise had low normalized T-cell clonal expansion.

The germline V gene has CDR1 SGHVS and CDR2 FQNEAQ. The CDR3 is 11 amino acids. V lost 5 bases, J lost 7 bases, and 8 bases lay in between. Patients were ruled out by autoimmune disease history or systemic immunosuppression. In its sample, this clone was seen a few times. Its antigen is not identified. Sequenced by immunoSEQ multiplex PCR; TCRdb stores in-frame clones only, minus some. This sample has 50,000 to 65,000 clones, with around nine tenths found just once. V gene TRBV7-8 combines with J gene TRBJ1-2; D is possibly TRBD1 (5 bases). The clonotype originates from an adult with an advanced solid tumor such as melanoma, head and neck, liver or kidney cancer. The input for sequencing was CD4+ or CD8+ T cells sorted from blood, taken in a trial of the OX40 agonist ivuxolimab. The CDR3 DNA reads as TGTGCCAGCAGCCTTAGGGGTGGCTACACCTTC. Encoded protein: CASSLRGGYTF.